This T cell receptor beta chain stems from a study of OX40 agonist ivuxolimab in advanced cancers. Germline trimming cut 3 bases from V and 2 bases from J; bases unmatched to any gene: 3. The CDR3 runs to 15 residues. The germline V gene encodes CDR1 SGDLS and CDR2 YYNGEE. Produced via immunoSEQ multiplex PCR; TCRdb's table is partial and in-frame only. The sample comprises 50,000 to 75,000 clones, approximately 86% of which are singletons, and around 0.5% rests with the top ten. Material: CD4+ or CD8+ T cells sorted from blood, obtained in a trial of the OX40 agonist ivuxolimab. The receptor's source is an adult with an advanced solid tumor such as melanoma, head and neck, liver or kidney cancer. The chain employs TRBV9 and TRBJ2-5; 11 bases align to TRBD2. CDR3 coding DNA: TGTGCCAGCAGCGAGACTAGCGGGACGCAAGAGACCCAGTACTTC. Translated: CASSETSGTQETQYF.